Listed here are 2 T cell receptor beta chains from one sample, sequenced in a study of blood T cell repertoires in COVID-19. The data were produced by immunoSEQ multiplex PCR, yet TCRdb's version contains in-frame clones alone and is incomplete. This table holds about 64,000 clones, almost 80% found once. The material sequenced was peripheral blood. Receptor source: an elderly man with acute or convalescent COVID-19.

This clone turned up a few times. The rearrangement joins TRBV6-5 to TRBJ1-1; the D gene is possibly TRBD1 (5 bases). Germline CDR1 is MNHEY and CDR2 is SVGAGI. Trimming removed 0 bases at V and 3 bases at J, with 14 bases between. The CDR3 covers 16 residues. For the CDR3, the DNA is TGTGCCAGCAGTTACTCGATCGGGGGTCGTTACACTGAAGCTTTCTTT. As protein: CASSYSIGGRYTEAFF.

The chain couples TRBV10-3 to TRBJ2-5; TRBD2 matches at 14 bases. Looked up from germline, CDR1 is ENHRY and CDR2 is SYGVKD. The CDR3 covers 17 residues. The V gene end was trimmed by 2 bases and the J gene end by 4 bases; junction bases not matched to a gene: 6. The CDR3 nucleotides read TGTGCCATCAGTGAGACGACTAGCGGGGGGGCCGGAGAGACCCAGTACTTC. Its translation: CAISETTSGGAGETQYF.